A selection of T cell receptor beta chains follows, all from one sample in a study of molecular identifiers for immune sequencing clone quantification. TCRdb ran MiXCR on the PCR reads and lists one entry per CDR3 protein. The table lists approximately 590,000 distinct CDR3 sequences, roughly 23% of them singletons. Sequencing input: naive CD8+ T cells from blood, with Jurkat cell RNA spiked in. All receptors derive from a human donor in good health. Some libraries in this study had Jurkat cell RNA spiked in. The CDR3 runs from the conserved cysteine through the conserved F or W. A D gene is named only where the DNA matches it firmly. Size is omitted from some rows. Given values are once, few, many or a class for expanded clones.

clone_size	v_call	j_call	d_call	cdr3_aa	cdr3_nt
many	TRBV4-1	TRBJ1-5	-	CASSYGDGPNQPQHF	TGCGCCAGCAGCTACGGGGACGGTCCCAATCAGCCCCAGCATTTT
many	TRBV28	TRBJ1-5	-	CASSLGHQPQHF	TGTGCCAGCAGCCTAGGGCATCAGCCCCAGCATTTT
few	TRBV15	TRBJ2-1	-	CATSRTFNEQFF	TGTGCCACCAGTCGCACTTTTAATGAGCAGTTCTTC
many	TRBV7-9	TRBJ1-5	-	CASSSNGQPQHF	TGTGCCAGCAGCTCTAACGGTCAGCCCCAGCATTTT
-	TRBV27	TRBJ1-2	-	CASSLARRKLLYGYTF	TGTGCCAGCAGTTTAGCCAGGCGGAAACTTCTCTATGGCTACACCTTC
-	TRBV6-2/TRBV6-3	TRBJ2-3	TRBD1	CASGETGYATDTQYF	TGTGCCAGCGGCGAGACAGGGTATGCCACAGATACGCAGTATTTT
many	TRBV6-2/TRBV6-3	TRBJ2-7	-	CASSYSFVVSGYEQYF	TGTGCCAGCAGTTACTCGTTTGTGGTTTCGGGCTACGAGCAGTACTTC
many	TRBV7-8	TRBJ2-3	TRBD2	CASSDGTSGGPAPDTQYF	TGTGCCAGCAGCGACGGGACTAGCGGGGGCCCTGCCCCAGATACGCAGTATTTT
-	TRBV6-5	TRBJ2-3	-	CASKPSAYTDTQYF	TGTGCCAGCAAACCTAGCGCCTACACAGATACGCAGTATTTT
-	TRBV27	TRBJ2-3	TRBD2	CAGSFSAGGPPDTQYF	TGTGCCGGCAGTTTTTCAGCGGGGGGGCCCCCAGATACGCAGTATTTT
-	TRBV16	TRBJ1-4	-	CASSQFSEKLFF	TGTGCCAGCAGCCAATTCAGTGAAAAACTGTTTTTT
once	TRBV7-9	TRBJ1-5	-	CASSLEGSQPQHF	TGTGCCAGCAGCTTAGAGGGTAGTCAGCCCCAGCATTTT
-	TRBV5-4	TRBJ2-1	-	CASRLLGEQFF	TGTGCCAGCAGACTCTTGGGAGAGCAGTTCTTC
-	TRBV12-3/TRBV12-4	TRBJ1-4	-	CASSTYATNEKLFF	TGTGCCAGCAGTACCTATGCAACTAATGAAAAACTGTTTTTT
-	TRBV28	TRBJ1-2	-	CASAASTYGYTF	TGTGCCAGTGCAGCTTCTACTTATGGCTACACCTTC
-	TRBV10-3	TRBJ2-7	TRBD2	CATGLAGEDEQYF	TGTGCCACCGGACTAGCGGGAGAGGATGAGCAGTACTTC
many	TRBV14	TRBJ1-2	TRBD1	CASRKSGTGSLGYTF	TGTGCCAGCAGAAAGAGTGGGACAGGGAGTCTTGGCTACACCTTC
-	TRBV19	TRBJ1-1	-	CASSIDPTGTEAFF	TGTGCCAGTAGTATAGATCCGACGGGCACTGAAGCTTTCTTT
-	TRBV19	TRBJ1-6	TRBD1	CASRTGTDNSPLHF	TGTGCCAGTAGGACCGGGACAGATAATTCACCCCTCCACTTT
few	TRBV20-1	TRBJ2-5	TRBD2	CSARQLPGLAGVGGPQETQYF	TGCAGTGCAAGACAACTCCCGGGACTAGCGGGAGTTGGAGGGCCTCAAGAGACCCAGTACTTC
few	TRBV29-1	TRBJ2-2	TRBD1	CSVEGDAGTGERTNTGELFF	TGCAGCGTTGAAGGTGATGCCGGGACAGGGGAAAGGACGAACACCGGGGAGCTGTTTTTT
-	TRBV6-1	TRBJ1-5	-	CASSEQYSDQPQHF	TGTGCCAGCAGTGAACAGTATAGCGATCAGCCCCAGCATTTT
few	TRBV30	TRBJ1-1	-	CAWSPGFYTEAFF	TGTGCCTGGAGTCCGGGTTTTTACACTGAAGCTTTCTTT
few	TRBV4-1	TRBJ2-1	TRBD1	CASSQEARGPDEQFF	TGCGCCAGCAGCCAAGAGGCCAGGGGGCCCGATGAGCAGTTCTTC
many	TRBV7-3	TRBJ2-1	TRBD2	CASRPSGSHYNEQFF	TGTGCCAGCAGGCCGAGCGGGAGTCACTACAATGAGCAGTTCTTC
-	TRBV6-2/TRBV6-3	TRBJ2-1	-	CASSYLSGRYNEQFF	TGTGCCAGCAGTTACTTGTCAGGGAGATACAATGAGCAGTTCTTC
many	TRBV13	TRBJ1-5	TRBD1	CASSLGPDRGDQPQHF	TGTGCCAGCAGCTTAGGCCCGGACAGGGGAGACCAGCCCCAGCATTTT
many	TRBV11-2	TRBJ2-3	-	CASSQGFSTDTQYF	TGTGCCAGCAGCCAGGGGTTTTCGACAGATACGCAGTATTTT
many	TRBV29-1	TRBJ2-3	-	CSVVPDIRTDTQYF	TGCAGCGTTGTCCCCGATATTCGCACAGATACGCAGTATTTT
-	TRBV28	TRBJ2-2	-	CASSLGFGSPQNTGELFF	TGTGCCAGCAGTTTGGGTTTCGGCAGCCCCCAAAACACCGGGGAGCTGTTTTTT
few	TRBV7-9	TRBJ1-3	-	CASSGMGLEEAAQTSGNTIYF	TGTGCCAGCAGCGGAATGGGGTTGGAGGAAGCCGCACAAACTTCTGGAAACACCATATATTTT
many	TRBV27	TRBJ2-7	-	CASSLKGRVYEQYF	TGTGCCAGCAGTTTGAAGGGTCGGGTCTACGAGCAGTACTTC
many	TRBV6-5	TRBJ1-1	TRBD1	CASTYRGNTEAFF	TGTGCCAGCACATACAGGGGGAACACTGAAGCTTTCTTT
many	TRBV4-2	TRBJ2-7	-	CASSQGRGPLGEQYF	TGTGCCAGCAGCCAAGGCAGGGGCCCTCTGGGGGAGCAGTACTTC
few	TRBV7-9	TRBJ2-7	-	CASSLGPRAYEQYF	TGTGCCAGCAGCTTAGGTCCTAGAGCCTACGAGCAGTACTTC
-	TRBV7-9	TRBJ2-5	TRBD1	CASSLDDRGQGEIQYF	TGTGCCAGCAGCTTGGACGACAGGGGGCAGGGAGAGATCCAGTACTTC
many	TRBV19	TRBJ2-3	TRBD2	CASTTTSGSTDTQYF	TGTGCCAGTACCACGACTAGCGGAAGCACAGATACGCAGTATTTT
-	TRBV27	TRBJ1-2	-	CASSLGVPGNYGYTF	TGTGCCAGCAGTTTAGGAGTCCCAGGGAACTATGGCTACACCTTC
-	TRBV27	TRBJ2-5	TRBD2	CASSLLAGGLQETQYF	TGTGCCAGCAGTTTACTAGCGGGAGGGCTACAAGAGACCCAGTACTTC
few	TRBV19	TRBJ1-6	-	CASSGYSDSPLHF	TGTGCCAGTAGTGGATACAGCGATTCACCCCTCCACTTT
-	TRBV27	TRBJ2-3	TRBD2	CASSLYPGGSSTDTQYF	TGTGCCAGCAGTTTATATCCGGGAGGTTCTAGCACAGATACGCAGTATTTT
many	TRBV6-6	TRBJ2-7	TRBD1	CASIVWDPGQGSYEQYF	TGTGCCAGCATAGTCTGGGACCCGGGACAGGGCTCCTACGAGCAGTACTTC
few	TRBV10-3	TRBJ2-3	TRBD2	CAISYGTSGTDTQYF	TGTGCCATCAGTTATGGGACTAGCGGCACAGATACGCAGTATTTT
many	TRBV28	TRBJ2-1	TRBD2	CASSPLAGGPIYNEQFF	TGTGCCAGCAGTCCTCTAGCGGGAGGGCCGATATACAATGAGCAGTTCTTC
many	TRBV10-1	TRBJ2-3	-	CASSEETSNTDTQYF	TGCGCCAGCAGTGAAGAGACTTCAAACACAGATACGCAGTATTTT
many	TRBV14	TRBJ1-5	TRBD1	CASSQDREDQPQHF	TGTGCCAGCAGCCAGGACAGGGAAGATCAGCCCCAGCATTTT
many	TRBV7-9	TRBJ2-2	-	CASSPPAPNTGELFF	TGTGCCAGCAGCCCCCCAGCCCCGAACACCGGGGAGCTGTTTTTT
many	TRBV7-9	TRBJ2-7	-	CASSSGVRTYEQYF	TGTGCCAGCAGCTCCGGAGTCAGGACCTACGAGCAGTACTTC
many	TRBV5-4	TRBJ1-1	-	CASSQTGTANTEAFF	TGTGCCAGCAGCCAGACCGGGACGGCGAACACTGAAGCTTTCTTT
-	TRBV19	TRBJ2-3	-	CASSMSQRGTDTQYF	TGTGCCAGTAGTATGAGCCAGCGGGGCACAGATACGCAGTATTTT
many	TRBV5-4	TRBJ2-2	-	CASSLNGNTGELFF	TGTGCCAGCAGCTTGAATGGGAACACCGGGGAGCTGTTTTTT
few	TRBV30	TRBJ2-1	TRBD1	CAWSPGQGKFF	TGTGCCTGGAGTCCGGGACAGGGCAAGTTCTTC
-	TRBV11-2	TRBJ1-5	-	CASSLSGQMNNQPQHF	TGTGCCAGCAGCTTATCAGGGCAGATGAACAATCAGCCCCAGCATTTT
few	TRBV7-2	TRBJ1-4	TRBD1	CASSSTGQGDEKLLF	TGTGCCAGCAGCTCCACGGGACAGGGGGATGAAAAACTGCTTTTT
few	TRBV10-1	TRBJ2-1	-	CASSESSPGAAYNEQFF	TGCGCCAGCAGTGAGTCGAGTCCGGGGGCCGCCTACAATGAGCAGTTCTTC